The sequence of this TCR beta chain was determined in a study of T cell repertoires in cytomegalovirus infection. Per the germline V gene, CDR1 is MDHEN and CDR2 is SYDVKM. The ends were cut back, 5 bases at V and 8 bases at J, with 18 bases in the middle. This CDR3 is 14 amino acids long. Points from the study as a whole: What dominated the ex vivo response were HLA-C-restricted CMV-specific TCR beta clonotypes.

This clonotype appeared a few times. The antigen is undetermined. A single record per CDR3 protein comes from TCRdb applying MiXCR to the reads. The sample consists of fewer than 250,000 distinct CDR3 sequences, approximately 22% of them appearing once. Material for sequencing was CD8+ T cells from PBMCs. The origin of this receptor is a human donor in good health (CMV status not recorded). Some clones in this sample may be carry-over from other donors' samples. The rearrangement links TRBV28 to TRBJ1-2; D uncertain. CDR3 amino acids: CASSPYSTSRGYTF. In DNA form, the CDR3 reads TGTGCCAGCAGTCCCTACTCCACATCTCGGGGCTACACCTTC.